The entry below describes one TCR beta chain. Its antigen is not yet known. Nothing much larger sits one base from this clone, and base qualities are not available. Receptor libraries were prepared by the immunoSEQ multiplex PCR assay. Adaptive Biotechnologies carried out high-throughput TCR-beta CDR3 sequencing of genomic DNA for most patients. Turning to the authors' computational methods: TCR sequencing data were retrieved from Adaptive's ImmunoSEQ software for some 19 patients, whereas three other patients were processed with MiXCR and VDJtools. CDR3 nucleotide sequences shared by donor and recipient were removed because the origin of these sequences could not be assigned. To be classed as alloreactive, a clone needed at least 2-fold expansion over unstimulated cells and a minimum CFSE-low frequency of 0.002% (template counts) or 0.001% (read counts). Clones were considered mappable if detected in sequenced pre-transplant spleen, lymph node, or MLR CFSE-low populations of the donor or recipient. The cumulative frequency of alloreactive clones was calculated as a percentage of all sequences, weighted by copy number. TCRdb stores this immuneACCESS table with in-frame sequences only. Part of the clones is absent; in the studies checked, under half of the shortfall reflects unresolved V genes, and no reason is known for the rest. V and J calls and clone size are as listed in that table; D and trimming were resolved from the DNA. Counted in this sample were approximately 19,000 clones; roughly 72% of them appeared once. The ten largest make up 8% of the sample.

Trimming at the junction amounts to 3 bases on V and 4 bases on J, and the germline ends lie 13 bases apart. As encoded in the germline V gene, CDR1 is LGHNA while CDR2 is YNFKEQ. Including the terminal cysteine and phenylalanine, the CDR3 comprises 14 residues. The kept DNA is CDR3 alone, 42 bases in frame from the first base. The data stem from a study of graft-versus-host responses after intestinal transplantation (dated by TCRdb to the early 2020s). About the study as a whole: Multivisceral, liver-intestinal, or isolated intestinal transplants were received by the recipients. Every recipient was given anti-thymocyte globulin induction, then maintenance tacrolimus and steroids for 3 to 4 years. Bulk TCR-beta CDR3 sequencing was used to track graft-versus-host and host-versus-graft alloreactive T cell clones in the graft, circulation and bone marrow after intestinal transplantation. To identify alloreactive clones, pre-transplant mixed lymphocyte reaction products were sequenced and then compared with unstimulated pre-transplant donor and recipient T cells. The cohort enrolled 20 to 30 intestinal transplant recipients including one retransplant, and a few patients lacking pretransplant specimens were excluded. A peak of at least 4% donor T cells among recipient peripheral blood mononuclear cells was the definition used for donor T cell macrochimerism. Rather than going through the commercial service, samples from a few later patients were sequenced in-house on an Illumina MiSeq and processed with MiXCR. Broader findings and caveats from the paper: High GvH to HvG T cell clonal ratios were observed in the allografts of patients with donor T cell macrochimerism. GvH clones were found in recipient bone marrow, and some of the GvH clones appeared earlier in ileal mucosa or blood, which is consistent with an intestinal mucosal origin. Early after transplant, peak levels of circulating GvH clones were associated with declines in HvG clones. The conclusions were limited by the relatively low number and heterogeneity of the intestinal transplant patients.

Intraepithelial and lamina propria lymphocytes were isolated from graft specimens using dithiothreitol, EDTA incubations and collagenase D digestion. Bulk TCR-beta sequencing was performed on serial intestinal graft biopsy specimens collected as late as 600 days after transplant. The chain employs TRBV4-2 and TRBJ2-7; the D gene is perhaps TRBD1, on 7 matching bases. Here the sequenced sample was ileum tissue, taken around 20 days after intestinal transplant. This TCR came from a human patient who received an intestinal transplant, so some T cells may come from the graft donor. The CDR3 reads as follows: CASSHAGQQYEQYF. The sequenced DNA is TGTGCCAGCAGCCATGCGGGACAGCAATACGAGCAGTACTTC.